The present TCR beta chain was sequenced within a study of shared clonotypes between healthy human individuals. Overall study results and limits: Rarefaction revealed incomplete sorted-subset sequencing despite large depth. A few donors shared about 5% of their naive CD4 clonotypes.

CDR3 length equals 15 residues. The germline V and J ends were trimmed by 0 bases and 4 bases, with 12 bases remaining between them. In germline, CDR1 is SGHTA, CDR2 FQGNSA. Generated by immunoSEQ multiplex PCR, the TCRdb table keeps only in-frame clones and is missing some. Of about 2.1 million clones in the sample, 80% to 95% are singletons; the top ten hold around 1.7%. Note on this clone: Its antigen remains unidentified.

The naive CD8 subset, CD45RO-negative cells positively selected for CCR7, excluded terminally differentiated effector memory CD45RA+ cells. Each donor was a Caucasian adult residing in Nashville, Tennessee. The sequence derives from a man younger than 30 in good health. Some clones in this sample may be carry-over from other donors' samples. The V and J genes are TRBV7-2 and TRBJ1-2; no reliable D call. The specimen was naive CD8+ T cells from PBMCs. The CDR3 spells CASSLAEGLLYGYTF. CDR3 in DNA: TGTGCCAGCAGCTTAGCGGAGGGCCTTCTCTATGGCTACACCTTC. The variable domain in full, completed from reference TRBV7-2 and TRBJ1-2, reads GAGVSQSPSNKVTEKGKDVELRCDPISGHTALYWYRQSLGQGLEFLIYFQGNSAPDKSGLPSDRFSAERTGGSVSTLTIQRTQQEDSAVYLCASSLAEGLLYGYTFGSGTRLTVV.